This record looks at one TCR beta chain sequence and its context. This entry is derived from a study of control samples from healthy donors and cancer patients. V was cut by 4 bases and J by 5 bases, with 21 bases left in between. The CDR3 is 16 residues long. CDR1 SGHTA and CDR2 FQGNSA come from the germline V gene. Measured with immunoSEQ multiplex PCR; TCRdb has only the in-frame clones, and not every one. The sample carries under 450,000 clones, 75% to 95% recorded once. This rearrangement joins TRBV7-2 to TRBJ2-7, with D possibly being TRBD1 (7 bases). Material for sequencing was PBMCs. This sequence originates from a man in his forties or fifties with head and neck cancer. The DNA of the CDR3 is TGTGCCAGCAGCTCATCAGCAGGGGGGAGAAAAGACGAGCAGTACTTC. This sequence encodes CASSSSAGGRKDEQYF.